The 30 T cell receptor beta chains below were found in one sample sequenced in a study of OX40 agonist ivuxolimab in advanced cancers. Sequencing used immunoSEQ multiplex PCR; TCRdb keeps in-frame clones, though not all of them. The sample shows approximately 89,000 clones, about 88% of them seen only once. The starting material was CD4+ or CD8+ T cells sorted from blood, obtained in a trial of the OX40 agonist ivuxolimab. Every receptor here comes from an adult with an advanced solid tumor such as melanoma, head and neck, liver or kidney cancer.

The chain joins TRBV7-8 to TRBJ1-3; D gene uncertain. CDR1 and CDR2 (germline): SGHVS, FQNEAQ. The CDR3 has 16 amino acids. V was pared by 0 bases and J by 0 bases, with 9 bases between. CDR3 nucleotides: TGTGCCAGCAGCTTAGCGCTGGCGGTCTCTGGAAACACCATATATTTT. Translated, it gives CASSLALAVSGNTIYF.

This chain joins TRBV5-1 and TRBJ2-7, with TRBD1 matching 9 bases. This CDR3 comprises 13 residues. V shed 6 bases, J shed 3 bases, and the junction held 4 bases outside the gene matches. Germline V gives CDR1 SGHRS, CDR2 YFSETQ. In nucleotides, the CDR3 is TGCGCCAGCACCCTGGGACAGGGCTACGAGCAGTACTTC. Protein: CASTLGQGYEQYF.

The CDR3 loop reads CASSPQRGAPETQYF. The CDR3 DNA reads as TGTGCCAGCTCACCACAGCGGGGCGCCCCGGAGACCCAGTACTTC. The rearrangement uses TRBV18 and TRBJ2-5; 7 positions agree with TRBD2. The trim removed 1 base at V and 5 bases at J, leaving 7 bases unmatched. CDR1 KGHSH and CDR2 LQKENI come from the germline V gene. The CDR3 runs to 15 residues.

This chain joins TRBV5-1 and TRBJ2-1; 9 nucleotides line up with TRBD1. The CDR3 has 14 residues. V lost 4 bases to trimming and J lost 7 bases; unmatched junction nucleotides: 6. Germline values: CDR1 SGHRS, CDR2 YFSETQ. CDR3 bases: TGCGCCAGCAGCGGACAGGGGCGAGGGAATGAGCAGTTCTTC. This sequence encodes CASSGQGRGNEQFF.

The CDR3 region has the DNA TGTGCCAGTAGCCCCGACAGTTCTTACACTGAAGCTTTCTTT. Protein product: CASSPDSSYTEAFF. J is TRBJ1-1 and V is TRBV19; TRBD1 might be the D (5 bases). Trimming shortened V by 6 bases and J by 3 bases, and 14 bases separated the two germline ends. Germline V CDR1 and CDR2: LNHDA, SQIVND (reference sequence). This CDR3 contains 14 residues.

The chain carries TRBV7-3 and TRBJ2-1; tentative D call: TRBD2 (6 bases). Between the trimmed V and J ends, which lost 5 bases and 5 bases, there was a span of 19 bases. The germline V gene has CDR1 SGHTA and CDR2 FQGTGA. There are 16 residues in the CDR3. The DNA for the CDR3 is TGTGCCAGCAGCCCCGGTGGCTCGCGGGGCCACAATGAGCAGTTCTTC. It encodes CASSPGGSRGHNEQFF. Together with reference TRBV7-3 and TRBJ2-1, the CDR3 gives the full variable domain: GAGVSQTPSNKVTEKGKYVELRCDPISGHTALYWYRQSLGQGPEFLIYFQGTGAADDSGLPNDRFFAVRPEGSVSTLKIQRTERGDSAVYLCASSPGGSRGHNEQFFGPGTRLTVL.

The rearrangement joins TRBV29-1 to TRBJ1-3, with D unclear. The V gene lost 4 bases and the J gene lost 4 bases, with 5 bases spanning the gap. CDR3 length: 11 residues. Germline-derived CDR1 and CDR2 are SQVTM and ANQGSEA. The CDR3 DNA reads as TGCAGCGTTGGTCAGGGAAACACCATATATTTT. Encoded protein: CSVGQGNTIYF.

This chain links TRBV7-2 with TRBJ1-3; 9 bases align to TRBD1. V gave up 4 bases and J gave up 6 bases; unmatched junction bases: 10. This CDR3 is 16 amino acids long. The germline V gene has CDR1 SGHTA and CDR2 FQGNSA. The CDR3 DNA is TGTGCCAGCAGCTACAACCCCGGACAGGGGATAAACACCATATATTTT. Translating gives CASSYNPGQGINTIYF.

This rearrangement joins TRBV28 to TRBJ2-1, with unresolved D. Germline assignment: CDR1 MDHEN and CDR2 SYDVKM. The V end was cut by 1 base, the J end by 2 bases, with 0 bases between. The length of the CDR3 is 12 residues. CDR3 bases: TGTGCCAGCAGTTTATCCTACAATGAGCAGTTCTTC. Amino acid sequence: CASSLSYNEQFF.

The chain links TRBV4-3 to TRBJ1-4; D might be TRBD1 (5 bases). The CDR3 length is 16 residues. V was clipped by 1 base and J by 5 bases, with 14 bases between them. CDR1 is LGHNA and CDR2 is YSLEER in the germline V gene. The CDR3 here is CASSQGGARWNEKLFF. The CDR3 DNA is TGCGCCAGCAGCCAAGGGGGCGCGCGGTGGAATGAAAAACTGTTTTTT.

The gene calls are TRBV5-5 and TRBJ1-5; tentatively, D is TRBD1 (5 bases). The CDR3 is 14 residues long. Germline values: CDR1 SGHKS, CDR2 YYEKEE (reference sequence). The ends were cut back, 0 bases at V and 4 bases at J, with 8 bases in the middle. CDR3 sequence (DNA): TGTGCCAGCAGCTTGGAGGGGCCTAATCAGCCCCAGCATTTT. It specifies CASSLEGPNQPQHF.

CDR3 sequence: CASSKQDRGYNEQFF. The CDR3 region has the DNA TGTGCCAGCAGCAAACAGGACAGGGGATACAATGAGCAGTTCTTC. The chain couples TRBV5-6 to TRBJ2-1; 9 nucleotides line up with TRBD1. The CDR3 spans 15 residues. Germline V gives CDR1 SGHDT, CDR2 YYEEEE. The J segment lost 4 bases and the V segment lost 4 bases, leaving 6 bases of the junction unmatched.

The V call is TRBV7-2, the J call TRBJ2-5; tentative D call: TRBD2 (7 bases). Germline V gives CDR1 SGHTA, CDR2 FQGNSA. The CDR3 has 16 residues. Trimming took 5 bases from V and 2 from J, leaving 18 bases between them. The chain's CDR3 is CASSPLGGVLQETQYF. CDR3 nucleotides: TGTGCCAGCAGCCCCCTAGGGGGGGTGTTACAAGAGACCCAGTACTTC.

The CDR3, as DNA: TGTGCCAGCGGTACCTACGCATATACTGGAAACACCATATATTTT. This codes for CASGTYAYTGNTIYF. The V and J genes are TRBV5-6 and TRBJ1-3; no clear D. CDR3 length equals 15 residues. Looked up from germline, CDR1 is SGHDT and CDR2 is YYEEEE. Trimming took 7 bases from V and 2 from J, leaving 16 bases between them.

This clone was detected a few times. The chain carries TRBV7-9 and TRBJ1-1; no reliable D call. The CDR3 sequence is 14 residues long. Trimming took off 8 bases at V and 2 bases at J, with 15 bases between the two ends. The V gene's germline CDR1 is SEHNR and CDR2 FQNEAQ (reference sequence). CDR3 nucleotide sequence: TGTGCCAGCGTACTACCGGGTCCCAACACTGAAGCTTTCTTT. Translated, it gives CASVLPGPNTEAFF.

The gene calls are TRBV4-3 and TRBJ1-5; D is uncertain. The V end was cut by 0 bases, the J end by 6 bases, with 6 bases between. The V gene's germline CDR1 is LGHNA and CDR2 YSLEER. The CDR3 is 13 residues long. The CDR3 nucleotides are TGCGCCAGCAGCCAAGAGGATGGTCAGCCCCAGCATTTT. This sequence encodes CASSQEDGQPQHF.

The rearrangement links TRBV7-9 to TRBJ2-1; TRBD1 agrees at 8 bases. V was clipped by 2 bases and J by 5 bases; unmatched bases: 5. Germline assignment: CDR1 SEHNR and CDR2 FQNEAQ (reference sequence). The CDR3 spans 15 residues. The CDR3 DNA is TGTGCCAGCAGCTTAACAGGACAGGGCCACAATGAGCAGTTCTTC. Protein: CASSLTGQGHNEQFF.

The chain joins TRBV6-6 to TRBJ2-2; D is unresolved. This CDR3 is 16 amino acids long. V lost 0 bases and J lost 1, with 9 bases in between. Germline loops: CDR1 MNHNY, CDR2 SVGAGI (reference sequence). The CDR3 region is CASSYSYPGNTGELFF. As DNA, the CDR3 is TGTGCCAGCAGTTACTCGTATCCAGGGAACACCGGGGAGCTGTTTTTT.

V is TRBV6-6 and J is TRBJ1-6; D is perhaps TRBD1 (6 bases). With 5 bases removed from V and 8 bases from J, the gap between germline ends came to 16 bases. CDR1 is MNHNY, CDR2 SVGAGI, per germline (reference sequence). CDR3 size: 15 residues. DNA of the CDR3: TGTGCCAGCAGTCCCCGCACAGGGAAACATTCACCCCTCCACTTT. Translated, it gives CASSPRTGKHSPLHF.

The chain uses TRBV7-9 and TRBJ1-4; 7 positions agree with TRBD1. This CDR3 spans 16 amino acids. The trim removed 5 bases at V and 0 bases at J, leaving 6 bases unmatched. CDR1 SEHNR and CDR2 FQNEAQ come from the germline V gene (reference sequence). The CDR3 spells CASSPGTAATNEKLFF. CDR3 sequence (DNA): TGTGCCAGCAGCCCGGGGACAGCTGCAACTAATGAAAAACTGTTTTTT. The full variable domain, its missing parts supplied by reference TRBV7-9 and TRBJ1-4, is DTGVSQNPRHKITKRGQNVTFRCDPISEHNRLYWYRQTLGQGPEFLTYFQNEAQLEKSRLLSDRFSAERPKGSFSTLEIQRTEQGDSAMYLCASSPGTAATNEKLFFGSGTQLSVL.

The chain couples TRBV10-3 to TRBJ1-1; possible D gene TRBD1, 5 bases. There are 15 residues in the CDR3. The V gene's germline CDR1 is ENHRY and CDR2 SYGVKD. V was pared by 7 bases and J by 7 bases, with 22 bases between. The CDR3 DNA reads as TGTGCCATCACACGGACACAGGTGACTGGAGGTGAAGCTTTCTTT. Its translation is CAITRTQVTGGEAFF.

CDR3 in DNA: TGTGCCAGCAGCTTGGCGGCAGGGAGTCTCATCACTGAAGCTTTCTTT. Translation gives CASSLAAGSLITEAFF. This rearrangement joins TRBV5-4 to TRBJ1-1; D possibly corresponds to TRBD1 (5 bases). This CDR3 contains 16 residues. Trimming removed 0 bases at V and 4 bases at J, with 16 bases between. CDR1 SGHNT and CDR2 YYREEE come from the germline V gene (reference sequence).

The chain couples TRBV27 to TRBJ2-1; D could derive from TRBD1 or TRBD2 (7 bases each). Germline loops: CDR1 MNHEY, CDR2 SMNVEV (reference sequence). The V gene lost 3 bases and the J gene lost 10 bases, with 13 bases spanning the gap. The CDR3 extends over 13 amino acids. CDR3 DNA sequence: TGTGCCAGCAGTTTTCAGGGGGGGATAGAGCAGTTCTTC. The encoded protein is CASSFQGGIEQFF.

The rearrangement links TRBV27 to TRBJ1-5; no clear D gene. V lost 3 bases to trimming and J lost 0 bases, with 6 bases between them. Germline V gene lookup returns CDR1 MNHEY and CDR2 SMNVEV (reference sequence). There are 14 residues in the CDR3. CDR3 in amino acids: CASSFRNSNQPQHF. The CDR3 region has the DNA TGTGCCAGCAGTTTTCGAAATAGCAATCAGCCCCAGCATTTT.

The CDR3 protein is CASSTDPRVGYTF. The CDR3 DNA reads TGTGCCAGCAGTACTGACCCGAGGGTAGGCTACACCTTC. This chain joins TRBV6-6 and TRBJ1-2; D gene uncertain. CDR1 is MNHNY, CDR2 SVGAGI, per germline (reference sequence). V dropped 5 bases and J dropped 8 bases, with 15 bases sitting between them. The CDR3 totals 13 residues.

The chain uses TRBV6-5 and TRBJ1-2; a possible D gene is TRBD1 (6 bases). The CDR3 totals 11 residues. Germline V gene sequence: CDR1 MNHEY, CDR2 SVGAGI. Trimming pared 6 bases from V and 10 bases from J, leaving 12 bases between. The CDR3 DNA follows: TGTGCCAGCAGGGGGGGGGCGTTCTACACCTTC. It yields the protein CASRGGAFYTF.

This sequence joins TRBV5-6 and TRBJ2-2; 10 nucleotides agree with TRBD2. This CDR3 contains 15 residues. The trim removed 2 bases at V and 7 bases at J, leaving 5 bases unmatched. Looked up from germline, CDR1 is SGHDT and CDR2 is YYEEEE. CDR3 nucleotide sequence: TGTGCCAGCAGCTTTAGCGGGGGGCCCAGCGGGGAGCTGTTTTTT. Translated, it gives CASSFSGGPSGELFF. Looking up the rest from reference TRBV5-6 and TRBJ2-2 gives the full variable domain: DAGVTQSPTHLIKTRGQQVTLRCSPKSGHDTVSWYQQALGQGPQFIFQYYEEEERQRGNFPDRFSGHQFPNYSSELNVNALLLGDSALYLCASSFSGGPSGELFFGEGSRLTVL.

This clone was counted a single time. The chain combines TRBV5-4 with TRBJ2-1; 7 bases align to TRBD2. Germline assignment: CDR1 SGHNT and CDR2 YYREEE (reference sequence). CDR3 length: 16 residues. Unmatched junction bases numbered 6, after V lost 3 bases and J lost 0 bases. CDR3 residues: CASSSVGGGSYNEQFF. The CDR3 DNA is TGTGCCAGCAGCTCCGTTGGCGGGGGCTCCTACAATGAGCAGTTCTTC. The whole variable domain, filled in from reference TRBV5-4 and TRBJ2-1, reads ETGVTQSPTHLIKTRGQQVTLRCSSQSGHNTVSWYQQALGQGPQFIFQYYREEENGRGNFPPRFSGLQFPNYSSELNVNALELDDSALYLCASSSVGGGSYNEQFFGPGTRLTVL.

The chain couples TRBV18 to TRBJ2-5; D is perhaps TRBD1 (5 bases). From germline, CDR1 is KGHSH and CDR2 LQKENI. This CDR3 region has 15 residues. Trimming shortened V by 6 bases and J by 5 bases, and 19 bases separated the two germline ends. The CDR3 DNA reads TGTGCCAGCTCCCCTAATGGGGCCGCCACGGAGACCCAGTACTTC. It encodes CASSPNGAATETQYF.

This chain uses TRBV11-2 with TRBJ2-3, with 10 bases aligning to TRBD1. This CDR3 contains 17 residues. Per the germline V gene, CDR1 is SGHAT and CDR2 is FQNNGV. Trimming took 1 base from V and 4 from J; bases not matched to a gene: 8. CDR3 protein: CASSLGLRQGAADTQYF. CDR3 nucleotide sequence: TGTGCCAGCAGCTTAGGTTTAAGACAGGGGGCAGCAGATACGCAGTATTTT. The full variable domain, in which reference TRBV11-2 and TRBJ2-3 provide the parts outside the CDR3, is EAGVAQSPRYKIIEKRQSVAFWCNPISGHATLYWYQQILGQGPKLLIQFQNNGVVDDSQLPKDRFSAERLKGVDSTLKIQPAKLEDSAVYLCASSLGLRQGAADTQYFGPGTRLTVL.